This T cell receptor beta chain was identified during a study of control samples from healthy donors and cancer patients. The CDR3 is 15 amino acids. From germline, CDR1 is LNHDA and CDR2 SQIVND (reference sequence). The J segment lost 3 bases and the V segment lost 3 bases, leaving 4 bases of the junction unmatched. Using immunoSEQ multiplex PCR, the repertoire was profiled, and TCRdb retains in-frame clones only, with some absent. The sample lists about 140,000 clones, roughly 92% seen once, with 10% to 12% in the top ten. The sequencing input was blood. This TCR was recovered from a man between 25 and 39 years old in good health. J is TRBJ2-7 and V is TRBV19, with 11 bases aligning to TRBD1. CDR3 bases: TGTGCCAGTAGTATGGGGACAGGGGGATACTACGAGCAGTACTTC. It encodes CASSMGTGGYYEQYF.